This record looks at one T cell receptor (beta chain) sequence and its context. The antigen is not known. Other DNA sequences in this sample translate to the same CDR3. Germline V CDR1 and CDR2: SNHLY, FYNNEI. Trimming left V 6 bases short and J 4 bases short, with 12 bases between. The CDR3 is made up of 13 amino acids. The sample belongs to a study of cytomegalovirus exposure and HLA in healthy donors. General observations from the study: Specificity for CMV antigens was confirmed in vitro for a few of the CMV-associated chains. Associated with cytomegalovirus, according to the listing, were 150 to 200 TCR beta chains.

Clones were sequenced by immunoSEQ multiplex PCR, and TCRdb holds only the in-frame ones, with some missing. Found here are about 98,000 clones, about 90% of them singletons; the top ten hold 6.3%. This receptor was obtained from a young man in good health and CMV-seropositive. J is TRBJ1-2 and V is TRBV2; no definite D call. Material: PBMCs. As DNA, the CDR3 is TGTGCCAGCAGAGAGCGCGGGGTCTATGGCTACACCTTC. It codes for CASRERGVYGYTF.